The 24 T cell receptor beta chains presented below share a single source sample, sequenced in a study of human T cells and chemical hapten exposure. Stated time point: healthy volunteer bleed at 2 weeks. Whole blood, unfractionated, served as the material for total RNA extraction. TCRdb redid the calling of the RACE reads with MiXCR, one entry per CDR3 protein. The table records about 31,000 distinct CDR3 sequences, 6.5% to 9% of them present only once. Sequenced: whole blood. All receptors derive from a human donor in good health. Some clones in this sample may be carry-over from other donors' samples.

This clonotype was observed many times. In DNA, the CDR3 is TGTGCCAGCTCCCGCAGTCGGGAGGGCCGGAATACGCAGTATTTT. This sequence encodes CASSRSREGRNTQYF. J is TRBJ2-3 and V is TRBV14; 8 bases agree with TRBD2. V shed 8 bases and J 7 bases; nucleotides not matched to a gene: 14. CDR1 SGHDN and CDR2 FVKESK come from the germline V gene. This CDR3 has 15 amino acids.

The chain couples TRBV6-1 to TRBJ1-2; D ambiguous. V gave up 3 bases and J gave up 4 bases, with 6 bases separating them. This CDR3 spans 12 amino acids. Germline CDR1 is MNHNS and CDR2 is SASEGT. The CDR3 sequence is CASSDGRYGYTF. Written as DNA, the CDR3 is TGTGCCAGCAGTGACGGGCGCTATGGCTACACCTTC.

Only a few counts were recorded for this clonotype. This chain uses TRBV18 with TRBJ1-2, with D possibly TRBD1 on 6 matching bases. The V end was cut by 4 bases, the J end by 6 bases, with 12 bases between. Germline-derived CDR1 and CDR2 are KGHSH and LQKENI. The CDR3 has 13 residues. CDR3 in DNA: TGTGCCAGCTCACAGGACAGAAGTCATGGCTACACCTTC. Its protein product is CASSQDRSHGYTF.

This clonotype was recorded many times. This sequence joins TRBV29-1 and TRBJ1-2; possible D gene TRBD1, 6 bases. Trimming removed 7 bases at V and 3 bases at J, with 12 bases between. CDR3 length: 12 amino acids. Germline V lookup: CDR1 SQVTM, CDR2 ANQGSEA. The CDR3 region has the DNA TGCAGCGAGGGGGGCCGTGACTATGGCTACACCTTC. Amino acids: CSEGGRDYGYTF.

This clonotype was counted only a few times. The chain employs TRBV7-9 and TRBJ2-4; D possibly corresponds to TRBD1 (5 bases). CDR3 length: 17 residues. V lost 5 bases, J lost 0 bases, and 17 bases lay in between. In germline, CDR1 is SEHNR, CDR2 FQNEAQ (reference sequence). The CDR3 is CASSPPRTGIAKNIQYF. The CDR3 DNA follows: TGTGCCAGCAGCCCTCCGCGAACAGGCATAGCCAAAAACATTCAGTACTTC.

This clonotype was counted many times. This rearrangement joins TRBV2 to TRBJ1-1; maybe TRBD1 (5 bases). Germline V gene lookup returns CDR1 SNHLY and CDR2 FYNNEI. The CDR3 runs 14 residues. Trimming pared 5 bases from V and 6 bases from J, leaving 16 bases between. The CDR3 nucleotides read TGTGCCAGCAGTCATGGGCAGGGAGGGTCTGAAGCTTTCTTT. This translates into CASSHGQGGSEAFF.

This clonotype was seen only a few times. The V call is TRBV5-5, the J call TRBJ2-3; D ambiguous. V lost 5 bases to trimming and J lost 1 base, with 8 bases between them. CDR3 length: 13 amino acids. CDR1 and CDR2 from the germline V gene are SGHKS and YYEKEE (reference sequence). The CDR3 spells CASRLEGTDTQYF. CDR3 DNA sequence: TGTGCCAGCAGGTTAGAGGGCACAGATACGCAGTATTTT.

This clonotype has a count of ten or more. The CDR3 DNA reads as TGCGCCAGCAGCCCCTCGTATGGGACCCAGTACTTC. It is translated as CASSPSYGTQYF. The chain couples TRBV5-1 to TRBJ2-5; D unresolved. CDR1 SGHRS and CDR2 YFSETQ come from the germline V gene. The ends were cut back, 4 bases at V and 7 bases at J, with 11 bases in the middle. This CDR3 comprises 12 residues.

This clonotype was recorded many times. The chain recombines TRBV20-1 with TRBJ1-1; no definite D call. The CDR3 totals 13 residues. CDR1 and CDR2 (germline): DFQATT, SNEGSKA (reference sequence). V was cut by 1 base and J by 6 bases, with 12 bases left in between. The CDR3 sequence is CSARGPLNPEAFF. CDR3 bases: TGCAGTGCTAGAGGCCCCTTAAACCCTGAAGCTTTCTTT.

This clonotype showed up just a few times. CDR3 DNA sequence: TGTGCCAGCAGCTTCGAGGGGGTCTATGGCTACACCTTC. It translates to CASSFEGVYGYTF. V is TRBV11-2 and J is TRBJ1-2, with D tentatively TRBD1 (6 bases). CDR1 is SGHAT, CDR2 FQNNGV, per germline. The CDR3 has 13 residues. Trimming left V 3 bases short and J 4 bases short, with 9 bases between.

Turning to this clonotype: Just one base apart from a much larger clone, this may be a read error. J is TRBJ1-1 and V is TRBV5-5; TRBD1 aligns across 7 bases. Looked up from germline, CDR1 is SGHKS and CDR2 is YYEKEE (reference sequence). The CDR3 has 13 amino acids. For the CDR3, the DNA is TGTGCCAGCAGCGTGACAGGGAACACTGGAGCTTTCTTT. As protein: CASSVTGNTGAFF.

This clonotype was observed at least ten times. At one end, the junction sequence differs from germline, possibly due to a read error. V usage is TRBV7-7 and J usage is TRBJ2-3; 8 bases are shared with TRBD2. This CDR3 is 15 amino acids long. The germline V gene encodes CDR1 SSHAT and CDR2 FNYEAQ (reference sequence). CDR3 DNA: TGTGCTAGCAGCTTAGGCAGCGGGAGTGCAGATACGCAGTATTTT. Translated: CASSLGSGSADTQYF.

The gene calls are TRBV28 and TRBJ1-1; a possible D gene is TRBD1 (6 bases). The CDR3 totals 12 residues. V gave up 5 bases and J gave up 9 bases, with 13 bases separating them. Germline V gene sequence: CDR1 MDHEN, CDR2 SYDVKM. The CDR3 DNA sequence: TGTGCCAGCAGTCCGGTAGGGGGTAAAGCTTTCTTT. Translation gives CASSPVGGKAFF.

This clonotype was seen repeatedly, ten times or more. CDR3 sequence reads: CASTRILRAGEKLFF. CDR3 DNA sequence: TGTGCCAGCACCCGGATTCTCAGGGCGGGGGAAAAACTGTTTTTT. V gene TRBV5-5 combines with J gene TRBJ1-4; perhaps TRBD1 as D (5 bases). With 6 bases removed from V and 8 bases from J, the gap between germline ends came to 20 bases. Germline CDR1 and CDR2: SGHKS and YYEKEE (reference sequence). The CDR3 spans 15 residues.

A few counts support this clonotype. J is TRBJ1-1 and V is TRBV6-2 or TRBV6-3; D uncertain. The CDR3 extends over 15 amino acids. The germline V gene has CDR1 MNHEY and CDR2 SVGEGT. V was pared by 4 bases and J by 4 bases, with 16 bases between. The CDR3 coding sequence is TGTGCCAGCAGTTTAGGACCCCCGGGCGGCACTGAAGCTTTCTTT. Encoded protein: CASSLGPPGGTEAFF.

J is TRBJ2-2 and V is TRBV27, with TRBD1 matching over 9 bases. The germline V gene has CDR1 MNHEY and CDR2 SMNVEV (reference sequence). Unmatched junction bases numbered 6, after V lost 6 bases and J lost 4 bases. This CDR3 spans 15 amino acids. The CDR3, as DNA: TGTGCCAGCAGACAGGGGGCTACTAGCACCGGGGAGCTGTTTTTT. Its translation is CASRQGATSTGELFF.

Here the CDR3 DNA reads TGCAGCGTTGAGGAGGGTTTGAACACTGAAGCTTTCTTT. It translates to CSVEEGLNTEAFF. The chain joins TRBV29-1 to TRBJ1-1; D is unclear. The CDR3 totals 13 residues. The germline V gene encodes CDR1 SQVTM and CDR2 ANQGSEA. V lost 3 bases and J lost 0, with 8 bases in between. The full variable domain, with the rest looked up from reference TRBV29-1 and TRBJ1-1, is SAVISQKPSRDICQRGTSLTIQCQVDSQVTMMFWYRQQPGQSLTLIATANQGSEATYESGFVIDKFPISRPNLTFSTLTVSNMSPEDSSIYLCSVEEGLNTEAFFGQGTRLTVV.

This clonotype was found many times. The CDR3 carries no conserved terminal phenylalanine or tryptophan, so it likely arises from a read error. The DNA is left out, because the CDR3 cannot be placed on it with certainty; the CDR3 is given as TCRdb lists it. V is TRBV7-2 and J is TRBJ1-1; the table's D call, TRBD1, was not checked against the DNA. The CDR3 is 13 amino acids in total, end residues counted. Germline V CDR1 and CDR2: SGHTA, FQGNSA. The CDR3 reads CASSLEGRGGAEL.

This clonotype showed up many times. The rearrangement uses TRBV6-2 or TRBV6-3 and TRBJ2-5, with D hard to call. V was cut by 0 bases and J by 4 bases, with 15 bases left in between. This CDR3 region has 16 residues. Germline CDR1 MNHEY, CDR2 SVGEGT. The CDR3 nucleotides read TGTGCCAGCAGTTACTCGAGAAAACTTAGAAGAGAGACCCAGTACTTC. Its translation is CASSYSRKLRRETQYF.

This clonotype came up many times. V usage is TRBV2 and J usage is TRBJ1-6; D remains unclear. The CDR3 contains 15 residues. Trimming shortened V by 3 bases and J by 7 bases, and 13 bases separated the two germline ends. Germline loops: CDR1 SNHLY, CDR2 FYNNEI. The CDR3 DNA follows: TGTGCCAGCAGTGACCCTCAAGGGCCCAATTCACCCCTCCACTTT. The encoded protein is CASSDPQGPNSPLHF.

A few counts support this clonotype. The gene calls are TRBV29-1 and TRBJ1-2; tentatively, D is TRBD1 (5 bases). This CDR3 is 13 amino acids long. V lost 6 bases and J lost 2, with 13 bases in between. CDR1 is SQVTM and CDR2 is ANQGSEA in the germline V gene. DNA of the CDR3: TGCAGCGTCGAGGGGCGCCGAAACTATGGCTACACCTTC. Translation: CSVEGRRNYGYTF.

V is TRBV7-2 and J is TRBJ2-3, with D uncertain. Germline V gene sequence: CDR1 SGHTA, CDR2 FQGNSA. Trimming shortened V by 5 bases and J by 2 bases, and 17 bases separated the two germline ends. The CDR3 has 16 residues. The DNA of the CDR3 is TGTGCCAGCAGCAGGACCCCCTACCCGTACACAGATACGCAGTATTTT. Protein product: CASSRTPYPYTDTQYF.

This clonotype has just a few counts. The chain couples TRBV5-1 to TRBJ2-1; a possible D gene is TRBD1 (5 bases). Trimming stripped 0 bases from V and 10 bases from J, with 14 bases between. Germline CDR1 is SGHRS and CDR2 is YFSETQ. The CDR3 consists of 14 residues. This chain's CDR3 is CASSLEARGEEQFF. The CDR3 DNA follows: TGCGCCAGCAGCTTGGAAGCTAGGGGTGAGGAGCAGTTCTTC.

The chain carries TRBV27 and TRBJ1-1, with D possibly TRBD1 on 5 matching bases. The V and J ends lost 4 bases and 1 base respectively, with 13 bases between them. The CDR3 is 15 amino acids. Germline V lookup: CDR1 MNHEY, CDR2 SMNVEV (reference sequence). The CDR3 spells CASSSRQITNTEAFF. DNA of the CDR3: TGTGCCAGCAGTTCAAGACAGATTACGAACACTGAAGCTTTCTTT.